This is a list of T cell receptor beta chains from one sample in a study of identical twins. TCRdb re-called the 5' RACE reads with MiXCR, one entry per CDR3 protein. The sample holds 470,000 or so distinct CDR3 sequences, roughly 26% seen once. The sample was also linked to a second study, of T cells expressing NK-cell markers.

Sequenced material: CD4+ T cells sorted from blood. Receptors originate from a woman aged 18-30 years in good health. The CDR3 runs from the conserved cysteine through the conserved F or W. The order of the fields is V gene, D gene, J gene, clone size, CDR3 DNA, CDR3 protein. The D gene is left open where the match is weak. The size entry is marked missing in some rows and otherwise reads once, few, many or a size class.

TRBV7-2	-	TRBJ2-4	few	TGTGCCAGCAGCTTAGGCTGGGGGAGCGAGAAAAACATTCAGTACTTC	CASSLGWGSEKNIQYF
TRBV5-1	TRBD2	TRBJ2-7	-	TGCGCCAGCAGCCAAAGGCGGGGGGAAGCGGGCGAGCAGTACTTC	CASSQRRGEAGEQYF
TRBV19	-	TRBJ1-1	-	TGTGCCAGTATTTCGACGGCCTATGCCACTGAAGCTTTCTTT	CASISTAYATEAFF
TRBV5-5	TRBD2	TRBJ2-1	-	TGTGCCAGCAGCTTGGTCAGCGGGGTATACAATGAGCAGTTCTTC	CASSLVSGVYNEQFF
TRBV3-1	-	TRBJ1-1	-	TGTGCCAGCAGTCGTTCCAGGGAGAACACTGAAGCTTTCTTT	CASSRSRENTEAFF
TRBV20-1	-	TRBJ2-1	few	TGCAGTGCTAGATACCGGGGACTCAATGAGCAGTTCTTC	CSARYRGLNEQFF
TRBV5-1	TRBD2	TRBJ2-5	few	TGCGCCAGCAGCTCCGCCGGGACTAGACTCGAGACCCAGTACTTC	CASSSAGTRLETQYF
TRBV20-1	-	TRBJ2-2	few	TGCAGTGCTAGAGATCTAGCCGGGGAGCTGTTTTTT	CSARDLAGELFF
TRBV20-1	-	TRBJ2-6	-	TGCAGTGCTAGAGATCCACGGGGCAACGTCCTGACTTTC	CSARDPRGNVLTF
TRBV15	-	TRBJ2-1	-	TGTGCCACCAGCAGAGATATTACGGGGAAAGTCCACAATGAGCAGTTCTTC	CATSRDITGKVHNEQFF
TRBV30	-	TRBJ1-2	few	TGTGCCTGGAGTGTATTTTCCCCGGGAGGCTACACCTTC	CAWSVFSPGGYTF
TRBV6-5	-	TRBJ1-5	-	TGTGCCAGCAGTTACTCGTCGGTGGTTCAGCCCCAGCATTTT	CASSYSSVVQPQHF
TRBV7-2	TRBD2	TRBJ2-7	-	TGTGCCAGCAGCCCCAGTGGGACTACAGCCTACGAGCAGTACTTC	CASSPSGTTAYEQYF
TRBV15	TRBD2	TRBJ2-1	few	TGTGCCACCAGCCCACACCGTCTAGCGGGGGAATACAATGAGCAGTTCTTC	CATSPHRLAGEYNEQFF